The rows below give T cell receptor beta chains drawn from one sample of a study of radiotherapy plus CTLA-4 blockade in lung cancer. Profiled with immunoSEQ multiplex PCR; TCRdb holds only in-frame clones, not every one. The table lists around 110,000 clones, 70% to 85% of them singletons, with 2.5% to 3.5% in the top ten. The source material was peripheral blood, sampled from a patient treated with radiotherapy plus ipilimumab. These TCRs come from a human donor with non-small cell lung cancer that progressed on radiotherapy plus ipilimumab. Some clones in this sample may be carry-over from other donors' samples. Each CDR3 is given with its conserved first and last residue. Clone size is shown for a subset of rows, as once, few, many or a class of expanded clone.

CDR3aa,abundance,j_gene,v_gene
CASSQYLALLGEAFF,.,TRBJ1-1,TRBV7-2
CASSGEGGGYTF,.,TRBJ1-2,TRBV27
CASSGLGITDTQYF,once,TRBJ2-3,TRBV5-8
CASSFTTSKQGPTGELFF,.,TRBJ2-2,TRBV11-3
CASSVTVRGPTDTQYF,.,TRBJ2-3,TRBV2
CASSSYTSGDTQYF,.,TRBJ2-3,TRBV7-2
CASNEGGLVGAGERWTGELFF,.,TRBJ2-2,TRBV2
CAGGTGLNYGYTF,.,TRBJ1-2,TRBV28
CASSPYRLAVSTDTQYF,.,TRBJ2-3,TRBV18
CASSSLWNEQFF,.,TRBJ2-1,TRBV6-4
CASRDYQETQYF,.,TRBJ2-5,TRBV6-5
CSATFTYEQYF,.,.,TRBV20-1
CASSPRRSSSYEQYF,.,TRBJ2-7,TRBV7-2
CASSLAFGTSGGPGEETQYF,.,TRBJ2-5,TRBV7-2
CASSPDRTGGHEKLFF,.,TRBJ1-4,TRBV18
CASTPGTLITGETQYF,.,TRBJ2-5,TRBV5-4
CASSRDSTAQETQYF,.,TRBJ2-5,TRBV5-4
CASSLGLAGNEQFF,.,TRBJ2-1,TRBV7-2
CASSLVSIYGYTF,.,TRBJ1-2,TRBV7-9
CASSFGLAEDTQYF,.,TRBJ2-3,TRBV6-6
CASSRQAINVEQYF,.,TRBJ2-7,TRBV19
CASRPDRRNTEAFF,.,TRBJ1-1,TRBV28
CASSPDRQETQYF,.,TRBJ2-5,TRBV18
CASSQGGISSPLHF,.,TRBJ1-6,TRBV9
CASSQDSGKRYGYTF,.,TRBJ1-2,TRBV4-2
CASSENSGGPSTEAFF,.,TRBJ1-1,TRBV6-1
CSVEESGGQPQHF,.,TRBJ1-5,TRBV29-1
CASSDAGGTDTQYF,.,TRBJ2-3,TRBV6-4
CASSLEEGAYGYTF,.,TRBJ1-2,TRBV5-6
CASSLAFPRGLYEQYF,.,TRBJ2-7,TRBV5-1
CASSLNRVATEAFF,few,TRBJ1-1,TRBV5-4
CAISEGRSGNTIYF,.,TRBJ1-3,TRBV10-3
CASRRPRDGGDKYYGYTF,few,TRBJ1-2,TRBV19
CASSSRTRVWNQPQHF,.,TRBJ1-5,TRBV5-8
CASSTLSASAGYTF,.,TRBJ1-2,TRBV7-2
CASKQAGPRDTEAFF,many,TRBJ1-1,TRBV19
CASSAKLGRESYEQYF,.,TRBJ2-7,TRBV7-6
CASSLVQGNSPLHF,once,TRBJ1-6,TRBV27
CAWNIGGEEGDTQYF,.,TRBJ2-3,TRBV30
CATLGLGNTEAFF,.,TRBJ1-1,TRBV2
CASRLQGINYGYTF,.,TRBJ1-2,TRBV6-5
CASRDPGDRSIRRKGYTF,.,TRBJ1-2,TRBV19
CASTQGPTDTEAFF,.,TRBJ1-1,TRBV9
CASGWDSPADTQYF,.,TRBJ2-3,TRBV19
CASSMRGNEKLFF,.,TRBJ1-4,TRBV19
CASSRTEGYNEQFF,.,TRBJ2-1,TRBV7-6
CASSPWAGEPGQGLFEQYF,.,TRBJ2-7,TRBV27
CSVDGLYTGELFF,few,TRBJ2-2,TRBV29-1
CASSLEGTPYNEQFF,.,TRBJ2-1,TRBV5-1
CATSGVTAGFGGYTF,.,TRBJ1-2,TRBV10-3
CASSWGLGYEQYF,.,TRBJ2-7,TRBV5-1
CASTPYSLGYTF,.,TRBJ1-2,TRBV7-2
CASSLALGYQETQYF,.,TRBJ2-5,TRBV7-2
CASRFSGGAVGELFF,.,TRBJ2-2,TRBV5-4
CASSGRMGDTEAFF,.,TRBJ1-1,TRBV6-5
CASSLFGHSNQPQHF,.,TRBJ1-5,TRBV27
CASRRQGASNSPLHF,.,TRBJ1-6,TRBV6-6
CASRYRGVLGNTIYF,.,TRBJ1-3,TRBV28
CASSYRAQYEQYF,.,TRBJ2-7,TRBV6-6
CASSPRWGALNYEQYF,.,TRBJ2-7,TRBV5-4